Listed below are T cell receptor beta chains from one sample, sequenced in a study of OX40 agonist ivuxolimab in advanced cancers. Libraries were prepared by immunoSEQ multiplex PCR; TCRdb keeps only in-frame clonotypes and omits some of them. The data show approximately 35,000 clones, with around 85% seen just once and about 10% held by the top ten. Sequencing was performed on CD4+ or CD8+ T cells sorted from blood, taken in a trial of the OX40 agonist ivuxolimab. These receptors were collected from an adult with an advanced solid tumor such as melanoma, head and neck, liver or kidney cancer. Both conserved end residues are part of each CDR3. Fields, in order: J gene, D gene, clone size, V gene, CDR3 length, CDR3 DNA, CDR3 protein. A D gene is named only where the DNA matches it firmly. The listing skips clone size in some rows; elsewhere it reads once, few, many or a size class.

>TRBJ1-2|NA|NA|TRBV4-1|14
TGCGCCAGCAGCCAAGGCACAGGGAACTATGGCTACACCTTC
CASSQGTGNYGYTF
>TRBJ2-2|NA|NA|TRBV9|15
TGTGCCAGCAGCGTAGGTCGGGGACTCACCGGGGAGCTGTTTTTT
CASSVGRGLTGELFF
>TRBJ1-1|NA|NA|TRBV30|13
TGTGCCTGGGACGGGGGTAGGGGCACTGAAGCTTTCTTT
CAWDGGRGTEAFF
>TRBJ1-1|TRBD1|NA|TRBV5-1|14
TGCGCCAGCACTGATACAGGGGGGAGTACTGAAGCTTTCTTT
CASTDTGGSTEAFF
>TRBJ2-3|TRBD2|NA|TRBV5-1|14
TGCGCCAGCAGTGGGACTAGCGGGGTCGATACGCAGTATTTT
CASSGTSGVDTQYF
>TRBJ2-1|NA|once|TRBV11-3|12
TGTGCCAGCAGCACGCCGCTCGGTGAGCAGTTCTTC
CASSTPLGEQFF
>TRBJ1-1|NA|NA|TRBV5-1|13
TGCGCCAGCACCCAGGGGCGAAACACTGAAGCTTTCTTT
CASTQGRNTEAFF
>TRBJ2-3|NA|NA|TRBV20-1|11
TGCAGTGCATGGGCTATAGATACGCAGTATTTT
CSAWAIDTQYF
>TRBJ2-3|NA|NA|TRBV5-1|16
TGCGCCAGCAGCTTGAGGGGTAGGGGCCCCACAGATACGCAGTATTTT
CASSLRGRGPTDTQYF
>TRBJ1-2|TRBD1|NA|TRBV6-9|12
TGTGCCAGCAGTAGCGACAGGGTCGGCTACACCTTC
CASSSDRVGYTF
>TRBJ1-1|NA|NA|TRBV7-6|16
TGTGCCAGCAGCTTAAACTCCCAGGACTTGAACACTGAAGCTTTCTTT
CASSLNSQDLNTEAFF
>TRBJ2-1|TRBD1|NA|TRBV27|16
TGTGCCAGCAGTACGGTTCAGGGGGCCGGCTACAATGAGCAGTTCTTC
CASSTVQGAGYNEQFF
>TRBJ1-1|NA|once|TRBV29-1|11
TGCAGCGTTGAAGATAAGGTGGGAGCTTTCTTT
CSVEDKVGAFF
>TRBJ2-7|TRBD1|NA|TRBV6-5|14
TGTGCCAGCAGTGAAGGGACAGGGGGCGCCGAGCAGTACTTC
CASSEGTGGAEQYF
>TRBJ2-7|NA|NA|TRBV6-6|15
TGTGCCAGCAGTCCAAGGGGGGGCCGTAATACCGAGCAGTACTTC
CASSPRGGRNTEQYF
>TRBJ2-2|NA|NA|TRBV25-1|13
TGTGCCCCCGGTGGGGCGAACACCGGGGAGCTGTTTTTT
CAPGGANTGELFF
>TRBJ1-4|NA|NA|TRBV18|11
TGTGCCAGCTCACCGAATGAAAAACTGTTTTTT
CASSPNEKLFF
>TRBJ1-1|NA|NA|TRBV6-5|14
TGTGCCAGCAGTTGGGGGCAAGTTAACACTGAAGCTTTCTTT
CASSWGQVNTEAFF
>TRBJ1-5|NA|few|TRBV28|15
TGTGCCAGCAGTCCCCCCGGTCTACGGGGTCAGCCCCAGCATTTT
CASSPPGLRGQPQHF
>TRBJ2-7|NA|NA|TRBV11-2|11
TGTGCCAGCAGCTCGCCCCATGGGAAGTACTTC
CASSSPHGKYF
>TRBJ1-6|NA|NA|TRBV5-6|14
TGTGCCAGCAGCTTGTTCAAGGGTAATTCACCCCTCCACTTT
CASSLFKGNSPLHF
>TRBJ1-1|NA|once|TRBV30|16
TGTGCCTGGAGTGTACTTCATGCGGTGATGAACACTGAAGCTTTCTTT
CAWSVLHAVMNTEAFF
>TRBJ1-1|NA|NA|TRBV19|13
TGTGCCAGTAGTTGGTCCCCGGGCACTGAAGCTTTCTTT
CASSWSPGTEAFF
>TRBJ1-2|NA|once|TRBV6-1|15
TGTGCCAGCAGTGAACGGGGGCAGGGTAACTATGGCTACACCTTC
CASSERGQGNYGYTF
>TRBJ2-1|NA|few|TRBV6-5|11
TGTGCCAGCAGTTACCCCAATGAGCAGTTCTTC
CASSYPNEQFF
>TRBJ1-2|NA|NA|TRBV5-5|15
TGTGCCAGCAGCTTGGCGATGGATATTAACTATGGCTACACCTTC
CASSLAMDINYGYTF
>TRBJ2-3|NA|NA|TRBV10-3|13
TGTGCCATCAGTGAGTCGGCTGGAGATACGCAGTATTTT
CAISESAGDTQYF
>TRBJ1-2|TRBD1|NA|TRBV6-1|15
TGTGCCAGCAGCGAGACAGGGGGCCCCAGCTATGGCTACACCTTC
CASSETGGPSYGYTF
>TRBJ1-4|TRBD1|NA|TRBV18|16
TGTGCCAGCTCCCGCGACACAGGGGGAACTAATGAAAAACTGTTTTTT
CASSRDTGGTNEKLFF
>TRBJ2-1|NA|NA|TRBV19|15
TGTGCCAGTAGTATGGCAACAGTTCCTTACAATGAGCAGTTCTTC
CASSMATVPYNEQFF
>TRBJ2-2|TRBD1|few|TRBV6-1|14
TGTGCCGGAGGACAGGGTTGGAACACCGGGGAGCTGTTTTTT
CAGGQGWNTGELFF
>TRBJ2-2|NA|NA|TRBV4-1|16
TGCGCCAGCAGCCAAGATGCGACAGTTAACACCGGGGAGCTGTTTTTT
CASSQDATVNTGELFF
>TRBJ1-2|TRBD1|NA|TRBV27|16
TGTGCCAGCAGTTTATCGGGGACAGGCGCCTCTTATGGCTACACCTTC
CASSLSGTGASYGYTF
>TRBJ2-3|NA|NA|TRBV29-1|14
TGCAGCGTTGACGGGCAGGGGTTTACAGATACGCAGTATTTT
CSVDGQGFTDTQYF
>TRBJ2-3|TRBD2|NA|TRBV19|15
TGTGCCAGTAGTATAACTAGCGGGGTTACAGATACGCAGTATTTT
CASSITSGVTDTQYF
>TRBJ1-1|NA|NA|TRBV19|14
TGTGCCAGTAATCGGGGCCAGGGAATCACTGAAGCTTTCTTT
CASNRGQGITEAFF
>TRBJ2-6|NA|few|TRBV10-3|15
TGTGCCATCAGTGAGGCGGGCTCTGGGGCCAACGTCCTGACTTTC
CAISEAGSGANVLTF
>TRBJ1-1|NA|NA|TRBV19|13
TGTGCCAGTAGGGACGGTTCAGACACTGAAGCTTTCTTT
CASRDGSDTEAFF
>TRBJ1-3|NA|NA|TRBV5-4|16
TGTGCCAGCAGCCCCGGAGACAGACCCTCTGGAAACACCATATATTTT
CASSPGDRPSGNTIYF
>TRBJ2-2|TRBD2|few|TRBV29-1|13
TGCAGCGTCCGGACTAGTGGTACCGGGGAGCTGTTTTTT
CSVRTSGTGELFF
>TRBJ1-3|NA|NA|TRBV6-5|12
TGTGCCAGCGAGAAACAGGGAAACACCATATATTTT
CASEKQGNTIYF
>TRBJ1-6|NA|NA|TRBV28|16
TGTGCCAGCAGTTTACTCCCTTGGGGGGACAATGGGCCCCTCCACTTT
CASSLLPWGDNGPLHF
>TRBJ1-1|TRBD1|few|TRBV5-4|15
TGTGCCAGCAGCTTGGGACAGGGGGCAGGCACTGAAGCTTTCTTT
CASSLGQGAGTEAFF
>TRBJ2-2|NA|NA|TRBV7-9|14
TGTGCCAGCAGCTTAGTGGAAAACACCGGGGAGCTGTTTTTT
CASSLVENTGELFF
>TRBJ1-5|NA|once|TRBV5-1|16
TGCGCCAGCAGCCCCCCCTTACAGGGTATGAGTCAGCCCCAGCATTTT
CASSPPLQGMSQPQHF
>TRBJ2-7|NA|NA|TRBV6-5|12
TGTGCCAGCAGTCTTGGAGGGAACGAGCAGTACTTC
CASSLGGNEQYF
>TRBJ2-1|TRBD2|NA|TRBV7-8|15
TGTGCCAGCAGCTTAGGTGCGGGGGGGTCAAATGAGCAGTTCTTC
CASSLGAGGSNEQFF
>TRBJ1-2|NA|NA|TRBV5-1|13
TGCGCCAGCAGCCAAGGGGGTAACTATGGCTACACCTTC
CASSQGGNYGYTF
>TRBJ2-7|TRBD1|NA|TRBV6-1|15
TGTGCCAGCAGTCCCGGGACAGGGTGGTTTGTCGAGCAGTACTTC
CASSPGTGWFVEQYF